This entry lists 30 T cell receptor beta chains sequenced from one sample in a study of blood T cell repertoires in COVID-19. Method: immunoSEQ multiplex PCR; TCRdb's copy keeps in-frame clones and lacks some. The repertoire consists of 80,000 to 130,000 clones, with 80% to 95% occurring once and the leading ten covering more than 5%. Sequencing used peripheral blood. Source of these receptors: a man between 65 and 85 years old with acute or convalescent COVID-19.

The chain combines TRBV2 with TRBJ2-7; 7 bases match TRBD2. There are 12 residues in the CDR3. V lost 6 bases to trimming and J lost 6 bases; unmatched junction nucleotides: 5. CDR1 and CDR2 (germline): SNHLY, FYNNEI. The CDR3 here is CASRAPGGEQYF. CDR3 sequence (DNA): TGTGCCAGCAGGGCCCCGGGGGGCGAGCAGTACTTC.

The chain is built from TRBV11-3 and TRBJ2-2; D possibly corresponds to TRBD2 (6 bases). Germline CDR1 reads SGHNT; CDR2 reads YENEEA. CDR3 size: 18 residues. Trimming left V 2 bases short and J 6 bases short, with 22 bases between. DNA of the CDR3: TGTGCCAGCAGCTTATTTGAGGGAGGATTTCGTACCGCCGGGGAGCTGTTTTTT. Translation gives CASSLFEGGFRTAGELFF.

The V and J genes are TRBV30 and TRBJ1-6; D remains unclear. Looked up from germline, CDR1 is GTSNPN and CDR2 is SVGIG (reference sequence). The CDR3 has 13 residues. V was cut by 4 bases and J by 10 bases, with 14 bases left in between. The CDR3 DNA is TGTGCCTGGAAAGATCGAGGAGTCTCACCCCTCCACTTT. Protein product: CAWKDRGVSPLHF.

V is TRBV19 and J is TRBJ1-5, with TRBD1 identical over 8 bases. This CDR3 comprises 16 residues. V dropped 4 bases and J dropped 0; count of bases not matched to a gene: 5. CDR1 and CDR2 (germline): LNHDA, SQIVND (reference sequence). DNA of the CDR3: TGTGCCAGTAGTACTCGACAGGGGTCTAGCAATCAGCCCCAGCATTTT. This sequence encodes CASSTRQGSSNQPQHF.

V usage is TRBV27 and J usage is TRBJ2-1; 10 nucleotides align to TRBD2. Looked up from germline, CDR1 is MNHEY and CDR2 is SMNVEV (reference sequence). CDR3 length equals 15 residues. Trimming at V came to 5 bases and at J to 0 bases, leaving 1 base not matched to a gene. The CDR3 region has the DNA TGTGCCAGCAGTAGGACTAGCGGCTCCTACAATGAGCAGTTCTTC. Its protein product is CASSRTSGSYNEQFF.

This chain links TRBV3-1 (or the pseudogene TRBV3-2) with TRBJ2-1; 10 bases are a match to TRBD2. There are 15 residues in the CDR3. After removal of 2 bases from V and 7 bases from J, the junction contained 5 bases not matched to a gene. Per germline, CDR1 LGHDT and CDR2 YNNKEL (reference sequence). For the CDR3, the DNA is TGTGCCAGCAGCCAACCCCTAGCGGGGGTAAATGAGCAGTTCTTC. This codes for CASSQPLAGVNEQFF.

The chain joins TRBV18 to TRBJ2-5; tentatively, D is TRBD2 (6 bases). Trimming shortened V by 0 bases and J by 2 bases, and 7 bases separated the two germline ends. The V gene's germline CDR1 is KGHSH and CDR2 LQKENI. The CDR3 consists of 14 residues. As DNA, the CDR3 is TGTGCCAGCTCACCACCGGGGACTCAAGAGACCCAGTACTTC. Its protein product is CASSPPGTQETQYF. The whole variable domain, remainder taken from reference TRBV18 and TRBJ2-5, is NAGVMQNPRHLVRRRGQEARLRCSPMKGHSHVYWYRQLPEEGLKFMVYLQKENIIDESGMPKERFSAEFPKEGPSILRIQQVVRGDSAAYFCASSPPGTQETQYFGPGTRLLVL.

The chain links TRBV5-1 to TRBJ2-3; perhaps TRBD1 as D (6 bases). The ends were cut back, 1 base at V and 0 bases at J, with 6 bases in the middle. The CDR3 consists of 14 residues. Germline CDR1 and CDR2: SGHRS and YFSETQ. The CDR3 bases are TGCGCCAGCAGCTTGACAGGGAGCACAGATACGCAGTATTTT. Translated: CASSLTGSTDTQYF.

The chain has TRBV5-4 and TRBJ2-7, with TRBD1 matching over 11 bases. Germline-derived CDR1 and CDR2 are SGHNT and YYREEE (reference sequence). Unmatched junction bases numbered 2, after V lost 2 bases and J lost 4 bases. This CDR3 has 14 residues. For the CDR3, the DNA is TGTGCCAGCAGCTTTCGGGACAGGGGGTACGAGCAGTACTTC. Its translation: CASSFRDRGYEQYF.

In nucleotides, the CDR3 is TGTGCCAGTAGTATAGAAGGGGGTCGCGTCGAGCAGTACTTC. It encodes CASSIEGGRVEQYF. This sequence joins TRBV19 and TRBJ2-7; perhaps TRBD1 as D (6 bases). The CDR3 consists of 14 residues. The germline V gene encodes CDR1 LNHDA and CDR2 SQIVND (reference sequence). Trimming took 0 bases from V and 6 from J, leaving 12 bases between them.

This clone was counted a few times. The rearrangement joins TRBV6-4 to TRBJ1-1; 11 bases map to TRBD1. Trimming at V came to 11 bases and at J to 1 base, leaving 15 bases not matched to a gene. The CDR3 is made up of 17 amino acids. Per germline, CDR1 MRHNA and CDR2 SNTAGT. The chain's CDR3 is CAQPGQGDLVGNTEAFF. The DNA of the CDR3 is TGTGCCCAACCGGGACAGGGGGACTTGGTGGGGAACACTGAAGCTTTCTTT.

The chain carries TRBV28 and TRBJ1-4; D remains unclear. There are 14 residues in the CDR3. Germline V gene sequence: CDR1 MDHEN, CDR2 SYDVKM. Trimming left V 5 bases short and J 8 bases short, with 15 bases between. As DNA, the CDR3 is TGTGCCAGCAGTCCGCGGGCCCGCGAAGAAAAACTGTTTTTT. Translated: CASSPRAREEKLFF.

V and J are TRBV11-2 and TRBJ2-2, with TRBD2 identical over 9 bases. Trimming at V came to 4 bases and at J to 0 bases, leaving 3 bases not matched to a gene. CDR1 is SGHAT, CDR2 FQNNGV, per germline. The CDR3 is 16 residues long. CDR3 region: CASSSEREANTGELFF. The CDR3 DNA reads as TGTGCCAGCAGCTCCGAGCGGGAGGCGAACACCGGGGAGCTGTTTTTT. The full variable domain, completed using reference TRBV11-2 and TRBJ2-2, is EAGVAQSPRYKIIEKRQSVAFWCNPISGHATLYWYQQILGQGPKLLIQFQNNGVVDDSQLPKDRFSAERLKGVDSTLKIQPAKLEDSAVYLCASSSEREANTGELFFGEGSRLTVL.

This clone appeared a single time. The chain combines TRBV5-4 with TRBJ1-1, with 9 positions matching TRBD1. With 6 bases clipped from V and 4 bases from J, the junction kept 10 bases outside the gene matches. This CDR3 contains 15 residues. In germline, CDR1 is SGHNT, CDR2 YYREEE (reference sequence). DNA of the CDR3: TGTGCCAGCAACTTCGTGGACAGGGGAGGCACTGAAGCTTTCTTT. It codes for CASNFVDRGGTEAFF.

CDR3 in amino acids: CASSQEIKGGGTGELFF. The CDR3 region has the DNA TGCGCCAGCAGCCAAGAAATAAAAGGGGGCGGGACCGGGGAGCTGTTTTTT. This sequence joins TRBV4-3 and TRBJ2-2; 7 nucleotides agree with TRBD1. The germline CDR1 and CDR2 sequences are LGHNA and YSLEER. Trimming removed 0 bases from V and 5 bases from J; junction bases left unmatched: 9. CDR3 size: 17 residues.

This chain joins TRBV13 and TRBJ2-7; 8 nucleotides match TRBD2. Germline V gives CDR1 PRHDT, CDR2 FYEKMQ (reference sequence). The ends lost 3 bases at V and 3 bases at J; junction bases unmatched: 4. The CDR3 totals 14 residues. The CDR3 is CASSFSGGHYEQYF. CDR3 nucleotides: TGTGCCAGCAGCTTTTCGGGGGGGCACTACGAGCAGTACTTC.

V gene TRBV10-3 combines with J gene TRBJ2-1, with 8 bases lining up with TRBD2. Trimming removed 7 bases from V and 5 bases from J; junction bases left unmatched: 10. From germline, CDR1 is ENHRY and CDR2 SYGVKD. The CDR3 extends over 15 amino acids. The chain's CDR3 is CAITESGRVHNEQFF. The CDR3 DNA sequence: TGTGCCATCACCGAAAGCGGGAGAGTCCACAATGAGCAGTTCTTC.

The chain employs TRBV27 and TRBJ1-1; no clear D gene. This CDR3 has 12 residues. The V end lost 6 bases, the J end lost 8 bases, and 13 bases lay between the germline ends. From germline, CDR1 is MNHEY and CDR2 SMNVEV (reference sequence). The CDR3 DNA reads TGTGCCAGCAGACGTTCAAGCGGCGAAGCTTTCTTT. Translation gives CASRRSSGEAFF.

This clone was observed once. This chain links TRBV6-5 with TRBJ1-2; TRBD1 is a possible D gene (5 bases). The germline CDR1 and CDR2 sequences are MNHEY and SVGAGI. CDR3 length equals 14 residues. Trimming took off 2 bases at V and 5 bases at J, with 12 bases between the two ends. For the CDR3, the DNA is TGTGCCAGCAGTTACGCTCGGGGGGAGTATGGCTACACCTTC. Translating gives CASSYARGEYGYTF.

The rearrangement links TRBV25-1 to TRBJ1-2, with a possible D match to TRBD1 (6 bases). The CDR3 is 15 residues long. From germline, CDR1 is MGHDK and CDR2 SYGVNS. Trimming left V 1 base short and J 0 bases short, with 9 bases between. The CDR3 region is CASSEWGGPNYGYTF. The CDR3 nucleotides are TGTGCCAGCAGTGAATGGGGGGGGCCTAACTATGGCTACACCTTC.

V is TRBV15 and J is TRBJ1-5; 9 bases map to TRBD1. CDR3 size: 16 residues. The J segment lost 2 bases and the V segment lost 0 bases, leaving 2 bases of the junction unmatched. CDR1 is LNHNV, CDR2 YYDKDF, per germline (reference sequence). The CDR3 nucleotides read TGTGCCACCAGCAGAGAGAGGACAGGGGGCAATCAGCCCCAGCATTTT. Translating it yields CATSRERTGGNQPQHF.

This clone was counted once. The CDR3 spells CASSERHQSYEQYF. The DNA for the CDR3 is TGTGCCAGCAGTGAAAGACACCAATCCTACGAGCAGTACTTC. This sequence joins TRBV2 and TRBJ2-7; D remains unclear. This CDR3 has 14 amino acids. CDR1 is SNHLY and CDR2 is FYNNEI in the germline V gene. V was trimmed by 2 bases and J by 1 base, leaving 9 bases between them.

The rearrangement joins TRBV27 to TRBJ1-1; weak D call: TRBD1 (6 bases). Germline loops: CDR1 MNHEY, CDR2 SMNVEV (reference sequence). This CDR3 contains 15 residues. Between the trimmed V and J ends, which lost 6 bases and 4 bases, there was a span of 18 bases. CDR3 sequence: CASRPRRRGATEAFF. The CDR3 DNA is TGTGCCAGCAGGCCACGCCGCAGGGGTGCCACTGAAGCTTTCTTT.

The rearrangement joins TRBV5-1 to TRBJ1-6; TRBD1 aligns across 7 bases. CDR3 length: 17 amino acids. J lost 9 bases, V lost 4 bases, and 16 bases had no gene match. Germline lookup yields CDR1 SGHRS and CDR2 YFSETQ. The DNA for the CDR3 is TGCGCCAGCAGCCCCGCGGGTGTAGGGGGCTCGGGTTCACCCCTCCACTTT. It is translated as CASSPAGVGGSGSPLHF. Based on the CDR3 plus reference TRBV5-1 and TRBJ1-6, the full variable domain is KAGVTQTPRYLIKTRGQQVTLSCSPISGHRSVSWYQQTPGQGLQFLFEYFSETQRNKGNFPGRFSGRQFSNSRSEMNVSTLELGDSALYLCASSPAGVGGSGSPLHFGNGTRLTVT.

The genes are TRBV5-6 and TRBJ2-3; TRBD2 aligns across 10 bases. CDR1 and CDR2 (germline): SGHDT, YYEEEE. J gave up 6 bases and V 1 base, and 8 bases lay outside the gene matches. The CDR3 is 16 residues long. CDR3 residues: CASSLQLAGAGDTQYF. CDR3 DNA sequence: TGTGCCAGCAGCTTGCAGCTAGCGGGGGCAGGGGATACGCAGTATTTT.

In this sample, this clone turned up once. The chain is built from TRBV3-1 (or the pseudogene TRBV3-2) and TRBJ2-1; D is possibly TRBD1 (5 bases). The germline V gene encodes CDR1 LGHDT and CDR2 YNNKEL (reference sequence). V lost 0 bases and J lost 8, with 8 bases in between. This CDR3 spans 13 amino acids. Here the CDR3 reads CASSQDLGDEQFF. In DNA form, the CDR3 reads TGTGCCAGCAGCCAAGATCTAGGGGATGAGCAGTTCTTC.

V usage is TRBV11-2 and J usage is TRBJ1-2; 7 bases are a match to TRBD1. CDR1 is SGHAT, CDR2 FQNNGV, per germline. V was clipped by 7 bases and J by 4 bases; unmatched bases: 12. This CDR3 comprises 15 residues. In DNA form, the CDR3 reads TGTGCCAGCACCCTAAGGGGCAGGGGGTCCTATGGCTACACCTTC. Translated, it gives CASTLRGRGSYGYTF.

The chain uses TRBV10-2 and TRBJ2-7; 8 bases are shared with TRBD1. The CDR3 contains 12 residues. V lost 5 bases, J lost 12 bases, and 9 bases stayed unmatched. Germline CDR1 reads WSHSY; CDR2 reads SAAADI. Here the CDR3 DNA reads TGCGCCAGCAGTTTTTTCCAGGGGGCGGCGTACTTC. Translation gives CASSFFQGAAYF.

This clone was seen a single time. The chain couples TRBV11-2 to TRBJ1-2; 11 nucleotides line up with TRBD1. The CDR3 extends over 14 amino acids. V trimming: 1 base; J trimming: 8 bases; junction bases outside the gene matches: 3. The germline CDR1 and CDR2 sequences are SGHAT and FQNNGV. CDR3 residues: CASSLADRGHGYTF. The CDR3 DNA sequence: TGTGCCAGCAGCTTAGCGGACAGGGGGCACGGCTACACCTTC.

This chain joins TRBV7-9 and TRBJ2-3; 9 nucleotides match TRBD2. The CDR3 consists of 16 residues. The trim removed 5 bases at V and 6 bases at J, leaving 12 bases unmatched. Looked up from germline, CDR1 is SEHNR and CDR2 is FQNEAQ (reference sequence). The CDR3 DNA reads as TGTGCCAGCAGCCCCCCCGATAGCGGGGGTTTTGATACGCAGTATTTT. Protein sequence: CASSPPDSGGFDTQYF. The full variable domain, with the rest looked up from reference TRBV7-9 and TRBJ2-3, is DTGVSQNPRHKITKRGQNVTFRCDPISEHNRLYWYRQTLGQGPEFLTYFQNEAQLEKSRLLSDRFSAERPKGSFSTLEIQRTEQGDSAMYLCASSPPDSGGFDTQYFGPGTRLTVL.